This TCR beta chain stems from a study of monozygotic twins with cystic fibrosis. Study-wide context: Libraries were built from 3 to 3.5 micrograms of fragmented DNA using approximately 16 PCR cycles. Study-wide findings and caveats: Co-twins had the most similar V usage for 13 of 16 pairs, J for 8. Clonality was generally low (median approximately 0.0095), higher in the most severe patients. Unrelated CF individuals shared fewer identical clonotypes than monozygotic CF twins.

As concerns this clone: The antigen remains undetermined.

Germline V gene lookup returns CDR1 SNHLY and CDR2 FYNNEI. CDR3 length equals 15 residues. V was clipped by 4 bases and J by 2 bases; unmatched bases: 5. Assay: immunoSEQ multiplex PCR; the TCRdb copy retains only in-frame clones and omits some. Here the sample spans approximately 32,000 clones, approximately 96% being singletons. The chain joins TRBV2 to TRBJ2-3; 8 bases match TRBD2. The sequence was obtained from a girl aged 2 to 9 with cystic fibrosis. Sequencing was performed on blood. CDR3 DNA sequence: TGTGCCAGCAGTGTTGAACTAGCGGACACAGATACGCAGTATTTT. Protein sequence: CASSVELADTDTQYF. Complete variable domain (other parts from reference TRBV2 and TRBJ2-3): EPEVTQTPSHQVTQMGQEVILRCVPISNHLYFYWYRQILGQKVEFLVSFYNNEISEKSEIFDDQFSVERPDGSNFTLKIRSTKLEDSAMYFCASSVELADTDTQYFGPGTRLTVL.